A single sample gave rise to the 17 T cell receptor beta chains below, sequenced in a study of PD-L1 blockade in urothelial cancer. The assay was immunoSEQ multiplex PCR, and TCRdb's table has in-frame clones only and misses some. Here the sample spans more than 45,000 clones, approximately 80% being singletons. Sequenced material: PBMCs, taken around atezolizumab (anti-PD-L1) treatment. The receptors were gathered from a man in his 70s with urothelial cancer.

This chain connects TRBV7-9 to TRBJ2-7; no firm D call. Trimming removed 5 bases from V and 0 bases from J, with 8 bases in between. This CDR3 region has 13 residues. Germline values: CDR1 SEHNR, CDR2 FQNEAQ (reference sequence). This CDR3 is CASSPDISYEQYF. CDR3 bases: TGTGCCAGCAGCCCTGACATCTCCTACGAGCAGTACTTC.

The chain couples TRBV19 to TRBJ1-2; no firm D call. V shed 4 bases and J shed 6 bases, with 24 bases lying between them. This CDR3 spans 17 amino acids. Germline V lookup: CDR1 LNHDA, CDR2 SQIVND (reference sequence). In nucleotides, the CDR3 is TGTGCCAGTAGTAGGAGTTTGGCGGGCTCAAAGAGGAATGGCTACACCTTC. This gives the protein CASSRSLAGSKRNGYTF.

The chain links TRBV19 to TRBJ2-2, with TRBD2 as a possible D gene (6 bases). CDR1 is LNHDA and CDR2 is SQIVND in the germline V gene (reference sequence). Between the trimmed V and J ends, which lost 7 bases and 5 bases, there was a span of 8 bases. CDR3 length: 12 amino acids. CDR3 sequence reads: CASNRGTGELFF. The CDR3 region has the DNA TGTGCCAGTAATCGGGGGACCGGGGAGCTGTTTTTT.

The chain carries TRBV7-9 and TRBJ1-2; 9 nucleotides match TRBD1. V was pared by 4 bases and J by 5 bases, with 5 bases of the junction left unmatched. CDR3 length: 14 amino acids. Germline assignment: CDR1 SEHNR and CDR2 FQNEAQ (reference sequence). The DNA of the CDR3 is TGTGCCAGCAGCTCCCTGGGGACAGGGTATGGCTACACCTTC. The encoded protein is CASSSLGTGYGYTF.

The V call is TRBV6-5, the J call TRBJ1-2; 9 nucleotides agree with TRBD1. The V gene's germline CDR1 is MNHEY and CDR2 SVGAGI. The CDR3 contains 15 residues. V lost 7 bases, J lost 2 bases, and 8 bases stayed unmatched. The CDR3 DNA reads TGTGCCAGCACTCCAGGGGGACAGGGAAACTATGGCTACACCTTC. Translating it yields CASTPGGQGNYGYTF.

This clone was detected only once. J is TRBJ2-7 and V is TRBV5-5; TRBD1 matches at 7 bases. The CDR3 has 15 residues. Looked up from germline, CDR1 is SGHKS and CDR2 is YYEKEE (reference sequence). With 4 bases clipped from V and 2 bases from J, the junction kept 9 bases outside the gene matches. The CDR3 spells CASSLLQGDTYEQYF. The CDR3 nucleotides read TGTGCCAGCAGCCTCCTCCAGGGGGATACCTACGAGCAGTACTTC.

This chain connects TRBV12-5 to TRBJ2-7, with a weak D call TRBD2 (6 bases). This CDR3 comprises 13 residues. Trimming cost V 1 base and J 5 bases, with 9 bases left between them. Germline CDR1 LGHNT, CDR2 FRNRAP. This chain's CDR3 is CASGLGWGDEQYF. In DNA form, the CDR3 reads TGTGCTAGTGGTTTGGGGTGGGGGGACGAGCAGTACTTC.

CDR3 sequence reads: CASGLVMWAFYNEQFF. CDR3 sequence (DNA): TGTGCTAGTGGTTTGGTAATGTGGGCCTTCTACAATGAGCAGTTCTTC. The chain employs TRBV12-5 and TRBJ2-1, with D unresolved. The CDR3 covers 16 residues. Germline CDR1 is LGHNT and CDR2 is FRNRAP. V lost 0 bases and J 3 bases, leaving 12 bases between the germline ends.

This clone is medium-sized by share. The rearrangement links TRBV5-1 to TRBJ2-7, with D possibly being TRBD1 (6 bases). CDR1 and CDR2 from the germline V gene are SGHRS and YFSETQ. This CDR3 has 13 residues. The ends were cut back, 3 bases at V and 6 bases at J, with 13 bases in the middle. The CDR3 protein is CASSYRDNPEQYF. CDR3 nucleotides: TGCGCCAGCAGCTACCGGGACAACCCCGAGCAGTACTTC. The full variable domain, its missing parts supplied by reference TRBV5-1 and TRBJ2-7, is KAGVTQTPRYLIKTRGQQVTLSCSPISGHRSVSWYQQTPGQGLQFLFEYFSETQRNKGNFPGRFSGRQFSNSRSEMNVSTLELGDSALYLCASSYRDNPEQYFGPGTRLTVT.

The J gene is TRBJ2-7, the V gene TRBV28; D is possibly TRBD1 (6 bases). Germline V gene sequence: CDR1 MDHEN, CDR2 SYDVKM. The CDR3 covers 15 residues. The V end was cut by 9 bases, the J end by 0 bases, with 18 bases between. CDR3 region: CASYGRWDNSYEQYF. The CDR3 DNA reads TGTGCCAGTTACGGAAGATGGGACAACTCCTACGAGCAGTACTTC.

The rearrangement links TRBV7-8 to TRBJ1-1; TRBD1 matches 10 bases. The CDR3 is made up of 15 amino acids. The J segment lost 5 bases and the V segment lost 5 bases, leaving 8 bases of the junction unmatched. The germline V gene has CDR1 SGHVS and CDR2 FQNEAQ. CDR3 sequence (DNA): TGTGCCAGCAGCCGGGACAGGGGAATTAGTACTGAAGCTTTCTTT. This sequence encodes CASSRDRGISTEAFF.

This clone has only a few counts. This chain uses TRBV7-3 with TRBJ1-1, with TRBD1 as a possible D gene (5 bases). Looked up from germline, CDR1 is SGHTA and CDR2 is FQGTGA. The CDR3 spans 13 residues. V was shortened by 1 base and J by 9 bases, with 12 bases between the two germline ends. CDR3 sequence reads: CASSLNREGKAFF. The CDR3 coding sequence is TGTGCCAGCAGCTTAAACCGGGAGGGGAAAGCTTTCTTT.

V is TRBV6-5 and J is TRBJ2-3; 7 bases are shared with TRBD2. Germline trimming cut 5 bases from V and 1 base from J; bases unmatched to any gene: 0. CDR1 and CDR2 (germline): MNHEY, SVGAGI. CDR3 length: 13 amino acids. CDR3 DNA sequence: TGTGCCAGCAGTAGCGGGGGCACAGATACGCAGTATTTT. This gives the protein CASSSGGTDTQYF.

The V call is TRBV29-1, the J call TRBJ2-2, with TRBD1 matching over 10 bases. CDR3 length: 14 residues. Germline values: CDR1 SQVTM, CDR2 ANQGSEA. V lost 5 bases and J lost 6; bases outside the gene matches: 6. The CDR3 sequence is CSVSGTGASGELFF. The CDR3 DNA follows: TGCAGCGTTTCCGGGACAGGGGCCTCCGGGGAGCTGTTTTTT.

This clone was detected once. The chain couples TRBV5-1 to TRBJ1-1; TRBD1 is a possible D gene (5 bases). Germline V gives CDR1 SGHRS, CDR2 YFSETQ. The CDR3 is 16 amino acids. The V end was cut by 4 bases, the J end by 1 base, with 17 bases between. The CDR3 sequence is CASSPGGSQGNTEAFF. CDR3 coding DNA: TGCGCCAGCAGCCCCGGAGGGTCTCAGGGGAACACTGAAGCTTTCTTT.

V usage is TRBV13 and J usage is TRBJ1-4; 7 bases match TRBD1. This CDR3 is built from 16 residues. From germline, CDR1 is PRHDT and CDR2 FYEKMQ (reference sequence). Trimming removed 2 bases from V and 10 bases from J; junction bases left unmatched: 13. The CDR3 region has the DNA TGTGCCAGCAGCTTAACGGTCGGGACAGATTTTCGAAAACTGTTTTTT. This translates into CASSLTVGTDFRKLFF.

The rearrangement joins TRBV11-2 to TRBJ2-1; D is uncertain. V dropped 3 bases and J dropped 8 bases, with 14 bases sitting between them. This CDR3 spans 14 amino acids. Germline V CDR1 and CDR2: SGHAT, FQNNGV. CDR3 amino acids: CASSFSPGFDEQFF. Written as DNA, the CDR3 is TGTGCCAGCAGCTTTAGCCCTGGGTTCGATGAGCAGTTCTTC.